This entry describes one T cell receptor beta chain. The CDR3 spans 17 residues. TCRdb's table, derived via immunoSEQ multiplex PCR, lists solely in-frame clones and lacks some. The sample consists of about 330,000 clones, approximately 92% of them appearing once. The data were obtained in a study of blood T cell repertoires in COVID-19. Those enrolled, adults aged about 18 to 89 years, came from under 25 US areas. Donors in Cohort 3 who had recovered were those with two negative PCRs, healthcare professional clearance, or resolution of their symptoms. The receptor was derived from a woman in her twenties or thirties who had recovered from COVID-19. The source material was PBMCs or T cells enriched from blood (not recorded which). The rearrangement joins TRBV21-1 to TRBJ2-7; the D call of TRBD2 is as the table states it, not checked on the DNA. TRBV21-1 is given as a pseudogene. This CDR3 is CASSDPGGLAFLYEQYF. The CDR3 DNA reads TGTGCCAGCAGCGACCCCGGGGGACTAGCGTTCTTGTACGAGCAGTACTTC.